This T cell receptor beta chain stems from a study of blood T cell repertoires in COVID-19. About the study: The samples span acute and convalescent COVID-19 from the United States, Italy and Spain. T cells, B-cell-depleted T cells, or PBMCs provided the cDNA or gDNA that served as material.

In the original analysis: Estimates of nucleated cell counts were drawn from the amplification of reference gene primers. Repertoires were generated with immunoSEQ multiplex PCR, while TCRdb's copy carries only in-frame clones and drops some. V and J calls and clone size are as listed in that table; D and trimming were resolved from the DNA. The sample shows around 46,000 clones, approximately 80% of them seen only once. The CDR3 consists of 14 residues. V was clipped by 6 bases and J by 0 bases, with 8 bases between them. Germline-derived CDR1 and CDR2 are LGHDT and YNNKEL (reference sequence). The source is a human donor with active or convalescent COVID-19. The donor label of this sample is uncertain. The rearrangement links TRBV3-1 (or the pseudogene TRBV3-2) to TRBJ1-4, with D hard to call. Material: peripheral blood. For the CDR3, the DNA is TGTGCCAGCAGACGGGAAGCAACTAATGAAAAACTGTTTTTT. Protein: CASRREATNEKLFF.